Reported below is one T cell receptor (beta chain). Its antigen is still unknown. These data belong to a study of CD4 T cells in relation to SARS-CoV-2 and coronaviruses. Turning to the study itself: PBMCs were cultured with antigen for nine to ten days before TCR beta sequencing. The HLA restriction of the shared crossreactive spike epitopes was mapped.

Sequencing was performed with immunoSEQ multiplex PCR; in TCRdb, only in-frame clones are kept and a portion is missing. This sample yields 16,000 or so clones, of which about 84% are seen a single time; roughly 15% belongs to the top ten. Before the COVID-19 pandemic, during about 2011-2019, CD4+ T cells were taken from unexposed donors. After ten to eleven days of culture, CD4+ T cells were isolated. Testing used SARS-CoV-2 S/N and four cold-coronavirus spikes on unexposed-donor CD4+ T cells, cells permitting. Each well had approximately 2.2 million PBMCs in 5% human AB serum with IL-2. Germline assignment: CDR1 SGHTA and CDR2 FQGTGA. CDR3 length: 17 residues. V was cut by 1 base and J by 2 bases, with 18 bases left in between.

The chain links TRBV7-3 to TRBJ2-7; no definite D call. The sequencing input was CD4+ T cells from PBMCs, cultured in vitro. This sequence was found in a human donor in good health. The CDR3 reads CASSLRYGDGTPYEQYF. CDR3 coding DNA: TGTGCCAGCAGCTTAAGATATGGCGACGGTACCCCCTACGAGCAGTACTTC.